The clone carrying this T cell receptor (beta chain) was seen a single time. Its antigen remains unidentified. Trimming cost V 2 bases and J 5 bases, with 22 bases left between them. The CDR3 consists of 18 residues. CDR1 and CDR2 from the germline V gene are PRHDT and FYEKMQ (reference sequence). Sequenced by immunoSEQ multiplex PCR; TCRdb stores in-frame clones only, minus some. The profile covers approximately 9,000 clones, with 69% appearing a single time and roughly a sixth taken by the ten largest. Sequencing was limited to surgery cases with top T cell transcript signatures in brain tissue. Pre-surgery treatment included at least one anti-epileptic drug. The source of the sample is a study of brain T cells in children with intractable seizures. Study-level points and caveats: Among the top 50 brain clones were public and private clonotypes.

This TCR was recovered from a girl aged 2 to 10 with tuberous sclerosis and intractable seizures. The sample was resected brain tissue, taken at surgery. The rearrangement joins TRBV13 to TRBJ2-1; TRBD1 or TRBD2 may be the D gene (7 bases each). The CDR3 DNA reads as TGTGCCAGCAGCTTAATTAGCCAGGGGGGGAAAATAAACAATGAGCAGTTCTTC. Its translation: CASSLISQGGKINNEQFF.